The T cell receptor beta chain described here comes from a study of T cells after yellow fever vaccination. For TCR, cDNA came from 5'RACE template switching, which added a universal primer site and UMIs. TCRdb independently ran MiXCR on the 5' RACE reads; one entry per CDR3 protein. The data hold roughly 65,000 distinct CDR3 sequences, with 4.5% to 7.5% observed a single time. Study-wide findings and caveats: After the booster, approximately 95% of CD4 and about 90% of CD8 primary-response clones were re-detected. From the bulk population, abundant clonotypes could contaminate and appear within FACS-sorted repertoires. A limited proportion of clonotypes was detected within both the CD4 and CD8 compartments.

Per the germline V gene, CDR1 is MNHEY and CDR2 is SVGAGI. This CDR3 is 14 amino acids long. J lost 2 bases, V lost 6 bases, and 6 bases had no gene match. This clonotype was counted at least ten times. Its antigen remains unknown. Sample: CD4+ T cells sorted from PBMCs, taken around 15 days after the first yellow fever vaccination. The clonotype was recovered from a man between 18 and 35 years old who received the YFV17D yellow fever vaccine. This rearrangement joins TRBV6-5 to TRBJ1-1; 7 bases align to TRBD1. This chain's CDR3 is CASRPGTENTEAFF. Here the CDR3 DNA reads TGTGCCAGCAGGCCCGGGACAGAAAACACTGAAGCTTTCTTT.